These T cell receptor beta chains were read from a single sample in a study of cytomegalovirus exposure and HLA in healthy donors. Profiled with immunoSEQ multiplex PCR; TCRdb holds only in-frame clones, not every one. The sample lists fewer than 110,000 clones, about four fifths occurring once. The source material was PBMCs. Source of these receptors: a woman aged 40-49 years in good health and CMV-seronegative. Both conserved end residues are part of each CDR3. A D gene is named only where the DNA matches it firmly. Only part of the rows carry a size: once, few, many, or a class if the clone is expanded.

D	V	length	size	J	CDR3	DNA
TRBD1	TRBV6-1	14	NA	TRBJ2-5	CASSESGQAETQYF	TGTGCCAGCAGTGAGTCCGGACAGGCAGAGACCCAGTACTTC
NA	TRBV18	14	NA	TRBJ2-5	CASSPPVGRETQYF	TGTGCCAGCTCACCACCAGTAGGGAGAGAGACCCAGTACTTC
NA	TRBV29-1	16	NA	TRBJ1-5	CSDRLGIRRSNQPQHF	TGCAGCGACAGATTGGGCATAAGAAGGAGCAATCAGCCCCAGCATTTT
TRBD1	TRBV7-8	16	NA	TRBJ2-2	CASSWRQGPNTGELFF	TGTGCCAGCAGCTGGCGACAGGGACCTAACACCGGGGAGCTGTTTTTT
TRBD2	TRBV5-1	15	NA	TRBJ2-7	CASSLTLAATYEQYF	TGCGCCAGCAGCTTGACCCTAGCGGCCACCTACGAGCAGTACTTC
NA	TRBV6-1	11	NA	TRBJ2-5	CASVQQETQYF	TGTGCCAGCGTACAGCAAGAGACCCAGTACTTC
TRBD1	TRBV14	13	NA	TRBJ2-7	CASRRTGDHEQYF	TGTGCCAGCCGAAGGACAGGGGACCACGAGCAGTACTTC
TRBD1	TRBV7-2	15	NA	TRBJ1-5	CASSLEGASNQPQHF	TGTGCCAGCAGCTTAGAGGGGGCTAGCAATCAGCCCCAGCATTTT
TRBD1	TRBV7-2	16	NA	TRBJ1-5	CASSPQQGAIFQPQHF	TGTGCCAGCAGCCCCCAACAGGGGGCGATTTTTCAGCCCCAGCATTTT
NA	TRBV30	14	NA	TRBJ2-1	CAWNGQGGKNEQFF	TGTGCCTGGAACGGACAGGGAGGGAAAAATGAGCAGTTCTTC
TRBD2	TRBV28	15	NA	TRBJ2-7	CASSPPGLETYEQYF	TGTGCCAGCAGTCCCCCCGGACTAGAGACCTACGAGCAGTACTTC
TRBD1	TRBV18	15	NA	TRBJ2-5	CASSPNGQGQETQYF	TGTGCCAGCTCACCAAACGGACAGGGGCAAGAGACCCAGTACTTC
NA	TRBV18	15	NA	TRBJ1-4	CASSPMLEGGEKLFF	TGTGCCAGCTCACCGATGTTGGAGGGAGGTGAAAAACTGTTTTTT
NA	TRBV7-2	17	NA	TRBJ1-6	CASSLYRVGSYNSPLHF	TGTGCCAGCAGTTTGTACAGGGTAGGGTCCTATAATTCACCCCTCCACTTT
NA	TRBV7-9	13	few	TRBJ1-1	CSSSQGQITEAFF	TGTTCCAGCAGCCAAGGACAGATCACTGAAGCTTTCTTT
TRBD1	TRBV5-1	16	NA	TRBJ2-7	CASRQDMTGGVYEQYF	TGCGCCAGCAGACAGGACATGACAGGGGGAGTCTACGAGCAGTACTTC
NA	TRBV23-1	18	NA	TRBJ1-5	CASDENSGGSGGNQPQHF	TGCGCCAGCGACGAAAATAGCGGAGGGAGCGGAGGCAATCAGCCCCAGCATTTT
NA	TRBV19	14	NA	TRBJ1-5	CASSIRGTDQPQHF	TGTGCCAGTAGTATTCGCGGTACGGATCAGCCCCAGCATTTT
TRBD1	TRBV2	14	NA	TRBJ2-1	CASGTGTAHNEQFF	TGTGCCTCGGGGACCGGGACAGCCCACAATGAGCAGTTCTTC
NA	TRBV18	16	NA	TRBJ2-1	CASSPPKGGGHNEQFF	TGTGCCAGCTCACCACCTAAAGGAGGAGGTCACAATGAGCAGTTCTTC
TRBD1	TRBV6-5	15	NA	TRBJ2-7	CASSYSRDRSYEQYF	TGTGCCAGCAGTTACTCGAGGGACAGGTCCTACGAGCAGTACTTC
TRBD2	TRBV6-1	14	few	TRBJ2-3	CASSPGLVTDTQYF	TGTGCCAGCAGCCCTGGACTAGTTACAGATACGCAGTATTTT
TRBD1	TRBV30	15	few	TRBJ2-4	CAWAQGALAKNIQYF	TGTGCCTGGGCACAGGGGGCCTTAGCCAAAAACATTCAGTACTTC
NA	TRBV7-3	13	few	TRBJ2-2	CASSLTPIGELFF	TGTGCCAGCAGCTTAACTCCTATCGGGGAGCTGTTTTTT
NA	TRBV21-1	18	NA	TRBJ1-5	CASSKVMGGQGGNQPQHF	TGTGCCAGCAGCAAAGTGATGGGAGGACAGGGAGGCAATCAGCCCCAGCATTTT
NA	TRBV18	16	NA	TRBJ2-2	CASSPQGNRYTGELFF	TGTGCCAGCTCACCCCAGGGGAACCGGTACACCGGGGAGCTGTTTTTT
NA	TRBV11-2	11	NA	TRBJ2-1	CASNSNNEQFF	TGTGCCAGCAACTCTAACAATGAGCAGTTCTTC
NA	TRBV7-9	15	few	TRBJ2-1	CASSKQGSPYNEQFF	TGTGCCAGCAGCAAGCAGGGAAGCCCCTACAATGAGCAGTTCTTC
NA	TRBV7-2	12	few	TRBJ2-7	CASSIMSYEQYF	TGTGCCAGCAGTATAATGAGCTACGAGCAGTACTTC
NA	TRBV27	13	few	TRBJ2-1	CASRDGLGGEQFF	TGTGCCAGCAGGGACGGACTTGGTGGTGAGCAGTTCTTC
NA	TRBV2	15	NA	TRBJ1-5	CASSPILQGTLPQHF	TGTGCCAGCAGTCCAATACTCCAGGGAACACTACCCCAGCATTTT
TRBD2	TRBV6-1	14	NA	TRBJ2-2	CASSRVRGAGELFF	TGTGCCAGCTCGAGAGTGCGGGGGGCCGGGGAGCTGTTTTTT
NA	TRBV7-6	16	NA	TRBJ2-3	CASTLTIKGRTDTQYF	TGTGCCAGCACCCTTACTATCAAGGGGCGCACAGATACGCAGTATTTT
NA	TRBV6-5	13	NA	TRBJ1-1	CASSYSRATEAFF	TGTGCCAGCAGTTACTCGCGGGCCACTGAAGCTTTCTTT
NA	TRBV10-3	15	few	TRBJ1-5	CAITLPFDIYQPQHF	TGTGCCATCACCCTCCCCTTCGACATTTATCAGCCCCAGCATTTT
TRBD1	TRBV7-9	16	few	TRBJ2-6	CASRQGPSSGANVLTF	TGTGCCAGCCGACAGGGTCCCTCTTCTGGGGCCAACGTCCTGACTTTC
TRBD1	TRBV10-3	16	NA	TRBJ2-2	CAISEGTGSNTGELFF	TGTGCCATCAGTGAGGGGACAGGCTCGAACACCGGGGAGCTGTTTTTT
TRBD2	TRBV30	15	NA	TRBJ2-3	CAWSPGTSGTDTQYF	TGTGCCTGGAGCCCCGGGACTAGTGGCACAGATACGCAGTATTTT
NA	TRBV6-5	15	NA	TRBJ2-6	CASSSPFSATNVLTF	TGTGCCAGCAGTTCCCCCTTCTCTGCGACCAACGTCCTGACTTTC
TRBD1	TRBV6-5	15	NA	TRBJ1-1	CASSSWDRGDTEAFF	TGTGCCAGCAGTTCTTGGGACAGGGGCGACACTGAAGCTTTCTTT
NA	TRBV7-9	14	once	TRBJ2-5	CASSRDFRQETQYF	TGTGCCAGCAGCAGGGACTTTCGACAAGAGACCCAGTACTTC
NA	TRBV7-9	15	NA	TRBJ2-2	CSSSPTPLGAGELFF	TGTTCCAGCAGCCCCACCCCGCTAGGAGCCGGGGAGCTGTTTTTT
TRBD2	TRBV6-5	15	few	TRBJ2-5	CASSYSIAGGETQYF	TGTGCCAGCAGTTACTCGATAGCGGGAGGAGAGACCCAGTACTTC
TRBD2	TRBV10-2	17	few	TRBJ2-2	CASSVSGRALYTGELFF	TGCGCCAGCAGTGTTAGCGGGAGGGCCCTTTACACCGGGGAGCTGTTTTTT
TRBD2	TRBV11-2	16	once	TRBJ2-2	CASSFPLSGRAGELFF	TGTGCCAGCAGCTTTCCCTTGAGCGGGAGAGCCGGGGAGCTGTTTTTT
NA	TRBV4-2	14	NA	TRBJ2-3	CASSSLESTDTQYF	TGTGCCAGCAGCTCCCTCGAGAGCACAGATACGCAGTATTTT
NA	TRBV29-1	12	NA	TRBJ1-2	CSVGGGEYGYTF	TGCAGCGTTGGCGGGGGGGAGTATGGCTACACCTTC
TRBD1	TRBV27	15	NA	TRBJ2-7	CASSSGDRSSYEQYF	TGTGCCAGCAGTTCGGGGGACAGGTCCTCCTACGAGCAGTACTTC
NA	TRBV20-1	9	NA	TRBJ2-4	CSAPEGRYF	TGCAGTGCTCCAGAGGGCCGGTACTTC
TRBD1	TRBV7-9	12	NA	TRBJ1-1	CSSSWRTGEAFF	TGTTCCAGCAGCTGGCGGACAGGGGAAGCTTTCTTT
TRBD2	TRBV6-1	12	NA	TRBJ2-7	CALGGGPYEQYF	TGTGCCTTGGGGGGAGGGCCCTACGAGCAGTACTTC
TRBD1	TRBV18	14	few	TRBJ2-5	CASSPGQGQETQYF	TGTGCCAGCTCACCGGGACAGGGGCAAGAGACCCAGTACTTC
NA	TRBV9	13	NA	TRBJ2-5	CASSEDSQETQYF	TGTGCCAGCAGCGAGGACAGCCAAGAGACCCAGTACTTC
NA	TRBV25-1	12	few	TRBJ2-5	CASSTGKETQYF	TGTGCCAGCAGTACAGGGAAAGAGACCCAGTACTTC
NA	TRBV5-8	17	NA	TRBJ2-5	CASSLPGLVWGRETQYF	TGTGCCAGCAGCTTGCCCGGGTTGGTTTGGGGCCGGGAGACCCAGTACTTC
NA	TRBV5-1	15	few	TRBJ2-1	CASSIESASYNEQFF	TGCGCCAGCAGTATAGAGAGCGCGTCATACAATGAGCAGTTCTTC
NA	TRBV19	13	NA	TRBJ2-1	CASGRLDYNEQFF	TGTGCCAGTGGGAGACTAGACTACAATGAGCAGTTCTTC
NA	TRBV5-6	14	NA	TRBJ2-5	CASSRLASRETQYF	TGTGCCAGCAGCCGTCTAGCGTCGAGGGAGACCCAGTACTTC